These T cell receptor beta chains were read from a single sample in a study of Graves' ophthalmopathy and Graves' hyperthyroidism. TCRdb itself ran the multiplex PCR reads through MiXCR, one entry per CDR3 protein. The sample has about 640,000 distinct CDR3 sequences; roughly two fifths are singletons. The sequenced material came from peripheral blood. These receptors were taken from an adult man with Graves' ophthalmopathy. The CDR3 runs from the conserved cysteine through the conserved F or W. D genes are given only for firm matches. Expanded clones get a size class; other rows say once, few or many, or leave the size out.

CDR3aa: CASSTGTGMVEQYF
CDR3nt: TGCGCCAGCAGCACCGGGACAGGGATGGTCGAGCAGTACTTC
d_gene: TRBD1
j_gene: TRBJ2-7
abundance: many
v_gene: TRBV5-1

CDR3aa: CASSQLGQPQHF
CDR3nt: TGCGCCAGCAGCCAATTGGGACAGCCCCAGCATTTT
d_gene: .
j_gene: TRBJ1-5
abundance: .
v_gene: TRBV5-1

CDR3aa: CASEDGSDEQYF
CDR3nt: TGTGCCAGCGAAGACGGGAGTGACGAGCAGTACTTC
d_gene: .
j_gene: TRBJ2-7
abundance: many
v_gene: TRBV4-2

CDR3aa: CASSFVRFQETQYF
CDR3nt: TGTGCCAGCAGTTTTGTGAGATTCCAAGAGACCCAGTACTTC
d_gene: .
j_gene: TRBJ2-5
abundance: many
v_gene: TRBV12-3/TRBV12-4

CDR3aa: CASSYGSGGYTF
CDR3nt: TGTGCCAGCAGTTACGGGTCAGGCGGCTACACCTTC
d_gene: .
j_gene: TRBJ1-2
abundance: many
v_gene: TRBV6-6

CDR3aa: CSASPGTQYF
CDR3nt: TGCAGTGCTAGTCCGGGGACCCAGTACTTC
d_gene: .
j_gene: TRBJ2-5
abundance: .
v_gene: TRBV20-1

CDR3aa: CASSDGGNGYTF
CDR3nt: TGTGCCAGCAGTGATGGAGGGAATGGCTACACCTTC
d_gene: .
j_gene: TRBJ1-2
abundance: many
v_gene: TRBV25-1

CDR3aa: CSVDTPGGDPREHYF
CDR3nt: TGCAGCGTTGATACCCCAGGGGGGGACCCTAGGGAGCATTACTTC
d_gene: .
j_gene: TRBJ2-5
abundance: .
v_gene: TRBV29-1

CDR3aa: CASSFQGLMNTEAFF
CDR3nt: TGCGCCAGCAGCTTCCAGGGACTTATGAACACTGAAGCTTTCTTT
d_gene: .
j_gene: TRBJ1-1
abundance: .
v_gene: TRBV11-1

CDR3aa: CASSRPTGGF
CDR3nt: TGTGCCAGCAGCCGTCCGACAGGGGGCTTT
d_gene: TRBD1
j_gene: TRBJ1-4
abundance: .
v_gene: TRBV19

CDR3aa: CASSVWASGAGEQFF
CDR3nt: TGTGCCAGCAGCGTTTGGGCTAGCGGGGCCGGTGAGCAGTTCTTC
d_gene: TRBD2
j_gene: TRBJ2-1
abundance: .
v_gene: TRBV9

CDR3aa: CAIRPTGNSYNSPLHF
CDR3nt: TGTGCCATCAGGCCGACAGGAAACTCCTATAATTCACCCCTCCACTTT
d_gene: .
j_gene: TRBJ1-6
abundance: .
v_gene: TRBV10-3

CDR3aa: CASSEYISNQPQHF
CDR3nt: TGTGCCAGCAGTGAATACATTAGCAATCAGCCCCAGCATTTT
d_gene: .
j_gene: TRBJ1-5
abundance: many
v_gene: TRBV2

CDR3aa: CASSLHPGLLSYEQYF
CDR3nt: TGTGCCAGCAGCCTACACCCGGGACTGCTATCCTACGAGCAGTACTTC
d_gene: .
j_gene: TRBJ2-7
abundance: .
v_gene: TRBV13

CDR3aa: CASSPTGGKAFF
CDR3nt: TGTGCCAGCAGCCCGACAGGGGGCAAAGCTTTCTTT
d_gene: TRBD1
j_gene: TRBJ1-1
abundance: many
v_gene: TRBV7-9

CDR3aa: CASSAPGKGYTF
CDR3nt: TGTGCCAGCAGCGCCCCGGGGAAAGGCTACACCTTC
d_gene: .
j_gene: TRBJ1-2
abundance: .
v_gene: TRBV2

CDR3aa: CASSTSLAGAWGDTQYF
CDR3nt: TGTGCCAGCAGCACATCACTAGCGGGAGCTTGGGGAGATACGCAGTATTTT
d_gene: TRBD2
j_gene: TRBJ2-3
abundance: .
v_gene: TRBV7-2

CDR3aa: CSVERGLNTEAFF
CDR3nt: TGCAGCGTTGAGAGGGGTCTGAACACTGAAGCTTTCTTT
d_gene: .
j_gene: TRBJ1-1
abundance: many
v_gene: TRBV29-1

CDR3aa: CSGIGLGYEQYF
CDR3nt: TGCAGCGGGATCGGGCTGGGCTACGAGCAGTACTTC
d_gene: .
j_gene: TRBJ2-7
abundance: .
v_gene: TRBV29-1

CDR3aa: CASSLDGSSYNEQFF
CDR3nt: TGTGCCAGCAGCTTGGACGGGAGCTCCTACAATGAGCAGTTCTTC
d_gene: .
j_gene: TRBJ2-1
abundance: few
v_gene: TRBV14

CDR3aa: CASSLWAGVTEAFF
CDR3nt: TGTGCCAGCAGTTTATGGGCAGGGGTTACTGAAGCTTTCTTT
d_gene: .
j_gene: TRBJ1-1
abundance: .
v_gene: TRBV12-3/TRBV12-4

CDR3aa: CASSLGGTGLTIYF
CDR3nt: TGTGCCAGCAGCTTAGGTGGGACAGGGCTCACCATATATTTT
d_gene: TRBD1
j_gene: TRBJ1-3
abundance: once
v_gene: TRBV7-6

CDR3aa: CASSLGGGVTGDYGYTF
CDR3nt: TGCGCCAGCAGCTTGGGAGGCGGAGTCACCGGGGACTATGGCTACACCTTC
d_gene: .
j_gene: TRBJ1-2
abundance: .
v_gene: TRBV5-5

CDR3aa: CASVKGGGPPQHF
CDR3nt: TGTGCCAGCGTCAAAGGAGGAGGCCCGCCCCAGCATTTT
d_gene: .
j_gene: TRBJ1-5
abundance: few
v_gene: TRBV19

CDR3aa: CASSDRQYTEANEKLFF
CDR3nt: TGTGCCAGCAGTGACCGACAGTACACTGAAGCTAATGAAAAACTGTTTTTT
d_gene: .
j_gene: TRBJ1-4
abundance: .
v_gene: TRBV2

CDR3aa: CASSGWQDSKGYTF
CDR3nt: TGTGCCAGCAGCGGATGGCAGGACTCGAAGGGCTACACCTTC
d_gene: .
j_gene: TRBJ1-2
abundance: many
v_gene: TRBV5-6

CDR3aa: CSVTRQGIEKLFF
CDR3nt: TGCAGCGTTACAAGACAGGGTATTGAAAAACTGTTTTTT
d_gene: TRBD1
j_gene: TRBJ1-4
abundance: .
v_gene: TRBV29-1

CDR3aa: CASSSNRGQYEQYF
CDR3nt: TGTGCCAGCAGTTCCAACAGGGGACAATACGAGCAGTACTTC
d_gene: TRBD1
j_gene: TRBJ2-7
abundance: .
v_gene: TRBV13

CDR3aa: CASSYNRAREQYF
CDR3nt: TGTGCCAGCAGTTATAACAGGGCGCGGGAGCAGTACTTC
d_gene: .
j_gene: TRBJ2-7
abundance: few
v_gene: TRBV6-6

CDR3aa: CASSSVGQGENYGYTF
CDR3nt: TGTGCCAGCAGTTCGGTCGGACAGGGGGAAAACTATGGCTACACCTTC
d_gene: TRBD1
j_gene: TRBJ1-2
abundance: .
v_gene: TRBV25-1